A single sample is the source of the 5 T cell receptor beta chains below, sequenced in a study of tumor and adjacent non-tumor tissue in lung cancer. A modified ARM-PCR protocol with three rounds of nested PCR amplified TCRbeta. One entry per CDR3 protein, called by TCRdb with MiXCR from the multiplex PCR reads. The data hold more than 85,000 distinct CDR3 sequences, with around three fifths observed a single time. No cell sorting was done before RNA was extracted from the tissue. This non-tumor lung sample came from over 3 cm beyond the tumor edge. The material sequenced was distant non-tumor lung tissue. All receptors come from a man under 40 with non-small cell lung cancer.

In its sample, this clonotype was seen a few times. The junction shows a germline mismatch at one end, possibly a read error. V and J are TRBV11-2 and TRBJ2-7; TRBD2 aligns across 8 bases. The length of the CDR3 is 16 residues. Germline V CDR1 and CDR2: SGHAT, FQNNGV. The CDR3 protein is CASSLEGLASSYEQYF. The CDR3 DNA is TGTGCCAGTAGCTTGGAAGGACTAGCAAGCTCCTACGAGCAGTACTTC.

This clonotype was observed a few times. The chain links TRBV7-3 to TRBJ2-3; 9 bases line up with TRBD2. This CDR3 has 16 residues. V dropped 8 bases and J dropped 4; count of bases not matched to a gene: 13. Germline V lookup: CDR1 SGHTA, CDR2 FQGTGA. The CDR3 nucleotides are TGTGCCAGCGCTGACCGCGGCGGGGGGGAGGCAGATACGCAGTATTTT. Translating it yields CASADRGGGEADTQYF.

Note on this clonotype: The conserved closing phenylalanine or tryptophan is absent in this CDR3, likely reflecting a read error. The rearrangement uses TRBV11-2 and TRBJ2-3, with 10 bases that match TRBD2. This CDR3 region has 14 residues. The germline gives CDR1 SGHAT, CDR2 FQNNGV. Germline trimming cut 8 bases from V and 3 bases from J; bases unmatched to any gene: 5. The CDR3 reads CASGGTSDTDTQYC. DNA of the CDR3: TGTGCCAGCGGGGGGACTAGCGATACAGATACGCAGTATTGT.

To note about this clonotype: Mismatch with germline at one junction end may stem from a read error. The CDR3 DNA sequence: TGTGCCAGCAGTTACTCGACTAGCGGGGGCAATAAGCAGTTCTTC. As protein: CASSYSTSGGNKQFF. The rearrangement links TRBV6-2 or TRBV6-3 to TRBJ2-1; 12 bases align to TRBD2. CDR3 size: 15 residues. Per germline, CDR1 MNHEY and CDR2 SVGEGT.

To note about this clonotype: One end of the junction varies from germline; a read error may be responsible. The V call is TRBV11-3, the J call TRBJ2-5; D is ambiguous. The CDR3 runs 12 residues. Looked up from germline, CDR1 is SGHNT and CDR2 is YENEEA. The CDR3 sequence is CASSPMAETHYF. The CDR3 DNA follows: TGTGCAAGCAGCCCTATGGCAGAGACCCATTACTTC.